The source of this TCR beta chain is a study of cytomegalovirus exposure and HLA in healthy donors. Study background: The same platform as the approximately 660 first-cohort repertoires was used for the 110 or so validation repertoires, a later analysis reported.

After removal of 3 bases from V and 1 base from J, the junction contained 7 bases not matched to a gene. Germline V gives CDR1 SGHVS, CDR2 FQNEAQ. CDR3 length equals 16 residues. This table comes from immunoSEQ multiplex PCR, and its TCRdb copy is limited to in-frame clones, with some not included. There are over 200,000 clones in the sample; almost 90% occur only once, and 0.37% lies in the top ten. The J gene is TRBJ2-5, the V gene TRBV7-8, with TRBD2 identical over 8 bases. Source material: PBMCs. The receptor comes from a woman in her late teens or twenties in good health and CMV-seronegative. CDR3 sequence (DNA): TGTGCCAGCAGCTTGCCCGGCGGGGGGAGCCAAGAGACCCAGTACTTC. Amino acid sequence: CASSLPGGGSQETQYF.